These 32 T cell receptor beta chains came from one sample sequenced in a study of shared clonotypes between healthy human individuals. This table comes from immunoSEQ multiplex PCR, and its TCRdb copy is limited to in-frame clones, with some not included. The data contain 2,100,000 or so clones, almost 96% of them singletons. Source material: naive CD4+ T cells sorted from blood. Subset reported: CD45RA+ positively selected. The receptors were sampled from a man between 18 and 29 years old in good health.

About this clone itself: A read error may produce the germline difference seen at one junction end. Written as DNA, the CDR3 is TGTGCTAGCAGCTCGGGAGGTGCTACCTACAATGAGCAGTTCTTC. This sequence encodes CASSSGGATYNEQFF. V gene TRBV7-7 combines with J gene TRBJ2-1, with 7 positions matching TRBD2. The CDR3 runs to 15 residues. From germline, CDR1 is SSHAT and CDR2 FNYEAQ (reference sequence).

The J gene is TRBJ2-7, the V gene TRBV18; D possibly corresponds to TRBD2 (5 bases). The germline V gene encodes CDR1 KGHSH and CDR2 LQKENI. V was pared by 3 bases and J by 0 bases, with 12 bases between. CDR3 length: 15 residues. As DNA, the CDR3 is TGTGCCAGCTCACCCAGCGGAGTGGGCTCCTACGAGCAGTACTTC. It translates to CASSPSGVGSYEQYF.

The chain uses TRBV30 and TRBJ1-1, with D perhaps TRBD1 (6 bases). Trimming removed 1 base at V and 1 base at J, with 16 bases between. CDR3 size: 16 residues. The germline gives CDR1 GTSNPN, CDR2 SVGIG (reference sequence). The CDR3 DNA follows: TGTGCCTGGAGTGACGGGGGGCCCCGACCGAACACTGAAGCTTTCTTT. It codes for CAWSDGGPRPNTEAFF.

This CDR3 reads CASSLVAGRGETQYF. CDR3 DNA: TGTGCCAGCAGCCTAGTAGCGGGAAGGGGAGAGACCCAGTACTTC. The rearrangement links TRBV7-6 to TRBJ2-5; 8 nucleotides align to TRBD2. CDR1 is SGHVS and CDR2 is FNYEAQ in the germline V gene. The CDR3 sequence is 15 residues long. Unmatched junction bases numbered 9, after V lost 5 bases and J lost 4 bases.

The CDR3 nucleotides read TGTGCCAGCAAGGCCTTAAGCTCCTACAATGAGCAGTTCTTC. It is translated as CASKALSSYNEQFF. The chain has TRBV25-1 and TRBJ2-1; D gene ambiguous. Germline V gives CDR1 MGHDK, CDR2 SYGVNS. V lost 7 bases to trimming and J lost 0 bases, with 10 bases between them. This CDR3 region has 14 residues.

V is TRBV6-1 and J is TRBJ1-5; no reliable D call. V was shortened by 7 bases and J by 5 bases, with 15 bases between the two germline ends. CDR1 is MNHNS and CDR2 is SASEGT in the germline V gene. This CDR3 is built from 14 residues. CDR3 in amino acids: CASISLGQDQPQHF. DNA for the CDR3: TGTGCCAGCATTAGTTTGGGCCAGGATCAGCCCCAGCATTTT.

This chain uses TRBV25-1 with TRBJ1-1; D is undetermined. CDR3 size: 15 residues. Trimming stripped 6 bases from V and 3 bases from J, with 17 bases between. CDR1 and CDR2 from the germline V gene are MGHDK and SYGVNS. CDR3 nucleotides: TGTGCCAGCAGAAGGGCGATGGGCTTGGACACTGAAGCTTTCTTT. Protein sequence: CASRRAMGLDTEAFF.

CDR3 in DNA: TGTGCCAGCAGCTCCGGACGGGGGAATGAGCAGTTCTTC. Translated: CASSSGRGNEQFF. This chain uses TRBV7-3 with TRBJ2-1, with a possible D match to TRBD2 (6 bases). Trimming took 4 bases from V and 7 from J, leaving 11 bases between them. This CDR3 has 13 amino acids. Germline CDR1 SGHTA, CDR2 FQGTGA.

Concerning this clone: Other nucleotide sequences from this sample produce the same CDR3. V usage is TRBV5-1 and J usage is TRBJ1-1; TRBD1 might be the D (6 bases). V lost 3 bases and J lost 1, with 10 bases in between. The CDR3 runs to 14 residues. From germline, CDR1 is SGHRS and CDR2 YFSETQ. Here the CDR3 DNA reads TGCGCCAGCAGCTCCGGACAGCCGAACACTGAAGCTTTCTTT. It codes for CASSSGQPNTEAFF. Based on the CDR3 plus reference TRBV5-1 and TRBJ1-1, the full variable domain is KAGVTQTPRYLIKTRGQQVTLSCSPISGHRSVSWYQQTPGQGLQFLFEYFSETQRNKGNFPGRFSGRQFSNSRSEMNVSTLELGDSALYLCASSSGQPNTEAFFGQGTRLTVV.

The count of this clone is one. Other DNA sequences in this specimen translate into the identical CDR3. The chain uses TRBV9 and TRBJ1-5; TRBD1 might be the D (5 bases). The germline gives CDR1 SGDLS, CDR2 YYNGEE. The CDR3 totals 14 residues. V was pared by 2 bases and J by 2 bases, with 8 bases between. CDR3 amino acids: CASSVGEGNQPQHF. The CDR3 DNA reads as TGTGCCAGCAGCGTGGGGGAGGGCAATCAGCCCCAGCATTTT.

The rearrangement links TRBV2 to TRBJ2-3; tentatively, D is TRBD2 (7 bases). V gave up 2 bases and J gave up 15 bases, with 15 bases separating them. The CDR3 totals 12 residues. The germline V gene encodes CDR1 SNHLY and CDR2 FYNNEI. The CDR3, as DNA: TGTGCCAGCAGTGAACAGCAGGGGAGGGAATATTTT. Amino acids: CASSEQQGREYF.

The chain couples TRBV4-3 to TRBJ1-2; no clear D. Germline V CDR1 and CDR2: LGHNA, YSLEER. This CDR3 region has 15 residues. V lost 4 bases to trimming and J lost 2 bases, with 14 bases between them. The CDR3 spells CASSLGVATNYGYTF. DNA of the CDR3: TGCGCCAGCAGCCTCGGAGTTGCTACAAACTATGGCTACACCTTC.

This sequence joins TRBV7-6 and TRBJ2-2; 7 bases are shared with TRBD1. CDR1 is SGHVS, CDR2 FNYEAQ, per germline. Trimming took 6 bases from V and 2 from J; bases not matched to a gene: 9. The CDR3 runs to 16 residues. Here the CDR3 reads CASRALGQLNTGELFF. The CDR3, as DNA: TGTGCCAGCAGGGCGCTGGGACAGCTAAACACCGGGGAGCTGTTTTTT.

The rearrangement links TRBV6-5 to TRBJ1-5; D is possibly TRBD1 (6 bases). V dropped 4 bases and J dropped 7 bases, with 14 bases sitting between them. The CDR3 sequence is 14 residues long. Germline V gives CDR1 MNHEY, CDR2 SVGAGI. The CDR3 region is CASSSQGFRQPQHF. The CDR3 DNA reads as TGTGCCAGCAGTTCTCAGGGGTTTCGGCAGCCCCAGCATTTT.

This chain links TRBV5-4 with TRBJ2-6, with no clear D. The V gene's germline CDR1 is SGHNT and CDR2 YYREEE (reference sequence). V dropped 0 bases and J dropped 0 bases, with 7 bases sitting between them. The CDR3 has 16 amino acids. For the CDR3, the DNA is TGTGCCAGCAGCTTGGTGGGAAACTCTGGGGCCAACGTCCTGACTTTC. This sequence encodes CASSLVGNSGANVLTF.

In this sample, this clone turned up a few times. The same CDR3 arises from other DNA sequences in this sample as well. This sequence joins TRBV6-5 and TRBJ2-3; D is ambiguous. CDR3 length: 11 amino acids. V was clipped by 2 bases and J by 5 bases, with 2 bases between them. Germline CDR1 MNHEY, CDR2 SVGAGI. CDR3 DNA: TGTGCCAGCAGTTACGGAGATACGCAGTATTTT. This gives the protein CASSYGDTQYF.

CDR3 loop: CASSHKKTGLLGGELFF. CDR3 sequence (DNA): TGCGCCAGCAGCCATAAGAAGACAGGGCTCCTCGGCGGGGAGCTGTTTTTT. The rearrangement links TRBV4-1 to TRBJ2-2; 7 bases are shared with TRBD1. The V segment lost 3 bases and the J segment 7 bases; nucleotides outside the gene matches: 14. The CDR3 extends over 17 amino acids. From germline, CDR1 is MGHRA and CDR2 YSYEKL.

The V gene is TRBV30, the J gene TRBJ1-6, with D hard to call. CDR3 length: 16 residues. Germline V gene lookup returns CDR1 GTSNPN and CDR2 SVGIG (reference sequence). Between the trimmed V and J ends, which lost 2 bases and 0 bases, there was a span of 11 bases. The CDR3 DNA follows: TGTGCCTGGAGTTCTACTGCGATCTCCTATAATTCACCCCTCCACTTT. Residues: CAWSSTAISYNSPLHF.

Details on this clone: The junction departs from the called germline gene at one end, perhaps through a read error. The chain recombines TRBV2 with TRBJ1-5; no clear D gene. The CDR3 loop spans 12 amino acids. Germline V lookup: CDR1 SNHLY, CDR2 FYNNEI. CDR3 loop: CASGDRNQPQHF. CDR3 bases: TGTGCCAGCGGTGATCGCAATCAGCCCCAGCATTTT.

This chain links TRBV5-4 with TRBJ2-3; D possibly corresponds to TRBD2 (6 bases). From germline, CDR1 is SGHNT and CDR2 YYREEE (reference sequence). Trimming took 0 bases from V and 5 from J, leaving 13 bases between them. The CDR3 sequence is 15 residues long. CDR3 DNA sequence: TGTGCCAGCAGCTTGGGTGGTAGAGCGGGAGATACGCAGTATTTT. It specifies CASSLGGRAGDTQYF.

The DNA of the CDR3 is TGCGCCAGCAGCCAACCGGGAGGGGGAAAAGAAAAACTGTTTTTT. This gives the protein CASSQPGGGKEKLFF. This chain uses TRBV4-3 with TRBJ1-4; D possibly corresponds to TRBD1 (6 bases). Deletions cut 2 bases from V and 8 bases from J, with 15 bases between. This CDR3 has 15 residues. In germline, CDR1 is LGHNA, CDR2 YSLEER.

J is TRBJ2-3 and V is TRBV5-1, with D hard to call. Trimming took 1 base from V and 3 from J, leaving 9 bases between them. This CDR3 is 14 amino acids long. Germline V gene lookup returns CDR1 SGHRS and CDR2 YFSETQ. In DNA form, the CDR3 reads TGCGCCAGCAGCTTGTTTCCTGAGACAGATACGCAGTATTTT. Protein sequence: CASSLFPETDTQYF.

The chain uses TRBV7-9 and TRBJ1-5; D gene unclear. In germline, CDR1 is SEHNR, CDR2 FQNEAQ (reference sequence). V lost 2 bases and J lost 5, with 16 bases in between. This CDR3 has 16 residues. CDR3 amino acids: CASSLNSAFWDQPQHF. The CDR3, as DNA: TGTGCCAGCAGCTTAAATAGTGCGTTCTGGGATCAGCCCCAGCATTTT. Drawing the rest from reference TRBV7-9 and TRBJ1-5, the complete variable domain is DTGVSQNPRHKITKRGQNVTFRCDPISEHNRLYWYRQTLGQGPEFLTYFQNEAQLEKSRLLSDRFSAERPKGSFSTLEIQRTEQGDSAMYLCASSLNSAFWDQPQHFGDGTRLSIL.

V usage is TRBV4-1 and J usage is TRBJ1-1; D is possibly TRBD1 (6 bases). The CDR3 is made up of 15 amino acids. CDR1 is MGHRA, CDR2 YSYEKL, per germline. Trimming pared 4 bases from V and 5 bases from J, leaving 17 bases between. The CDR3 sequence is CASSRPKRGETEAFF. The CDR3 DNA reads TGCGCCAGCAGCCGGCCTAAGAGGGGGGAGACTGAAGCTTTCTTT.

Turning to this clone: The same CDR3 can be traced to other DNA sequences in this sample. This chain connects TRBV7-2 to TRBJ1-6; 7 nucleotides line up with TRBD1. Germline V lookup: CDR1 SGHTA, CDR2 FQGNSA. This CDR3 region has 15 residues. Losses at the gene ends were 1 base for V and 7 bases for J; bases not matched to a gene: 4. Here the CDR3 DNA reads TGTGCCAGCAGCTTAGTCCAGGGGGGGAATTCACCCCTCCACTTT. The encoded protein is CASSLVQGGNSPLHF. The full variable domain, completed using reference TRBV7-2 and TRBJ1-6, is GAGVSQSPSNKVTEKGKDVELRCDPISGHTALYWYRQSLGQGLEFLIYFQGNSAPDKSGLPSDRFSAERTGGSVSTLTIQRTQQEDSAVYLCASSLVQGGNSPLHFGNGTRLTVT.

The rearrangement links TRBV5-6 to TRBJ1-3; TRBD1 is a possible D gene (6 bases). Between the trimmed V and J ends, which lost 4 bases and 4 bases, there was a span of 18 bases. The length of the CDR3 is 16 residues. Germline CDR1 reads SGHDT; CDR2 reads YYEEEE. The CDR3 DNA reads as TGTGCCAGCAGCCCATACGCAGGGGCAAGAGGAAACACCATATATTTT. Translated: CASSPYAGARGNTIYF.

Of note for this clone: Distinct nucleotide sequences in the sample also encode this CDR3. J is TRBJ1-2 and V is TRBV6-5, with 10 bases that match TRBD1. The CDR3 is made up of 15 amino acids. CDR1 is MNHEY, CDR2 SVGAGI, per germline. The V gene end was trimmed by 8 bases and the J gene end by 3 bases; junction bases not matched to a gene: 9. The DNA for the CDR3 is TGTGCCAGCTCATACCGGGACAGGGGCCACTATGGCTACACCTTC. This translates into CASSYRDRGHYGYTF.

The chain uses TRBV6-6 and TRBJ2-5, with D tentatively TRBD2 (6 bases). Deletions cut 7 bases from V and 3 bases from J, with 18 bases between. The CDR3 runs to 15 residues. Per the germline V gene, CDR1 is MNHNY and CDR2 is SVGAGI (reference sequence). The CDR3: CASTIRGAGEETQYF. DNA of the CDR3: TGTGCCAGCACAATCCGCGGGGCCGGGGAAGAGACCCAGTACTTC.

J is TRBJ1-3 and V is TRBV7-8; D remains unclear. V shed 2 bases and J shed 1 base, with 15 bases lying between them. CDR1 and CDR2 from the germline V gene are SGHVS and FQNEAQ. The CDR3 spans 17 residues. The CDR3 sequence: CASSLLPTPSSGNTIYF. The CDR3 nucleotides are TGTGCCAGCAGCTTACTACCGACACCTTCATCTGGAAACACCATATATTTT.

CDR3 residues: CASSLARATNEKLFF. DNA of the CDR3: TGTGCCAGCAGCTTAGCGCGCGCAACTAATGAAAAACTGTTTTTT. The chain employs TRBV7-9 and TRBJ1-4; no definite D call. Trimming cost V 0 bases and J 0 bases, with 5 bases left between them. The CDR3 has 15 residues. Germline CDR1 and CDR2: SEHNR and FQNEAQ (reference sequence).

This chain joins TRBV6-1 and TRBJ2-2; possibly TRBD1 for D (6 bases). Germline CDR1 MNHNS, CDR2 SASEGT. This CDR3 spans 13 amino acids. The V and J ends lost 7 bases and 6 bases respectively, with 12 bases between them. CDR3 bases: TGTGCCAGCAAGTCAGGGGTCCCCGGGGAGCTGTTTTTT. Translation gives CASKSGVPGELFF.

The CDR3 reads CASSSPLGDRTSGYTF. In DNA, the CDR3 is TGTGCCAGCAGTTCCCCTCTCGGCGACAGGACATCAGGCTACACCTTC. The rearrangement joins TRBV28 to TRBJ1-2; D may be TRBD1 (6 bases). There are 16 residues in the CDR3. The germline gives CDR1 MDHEN, CDR2 SYDVKM. Trimming removed 4 bases from V and 8 bases from J, with 23 bases in between.